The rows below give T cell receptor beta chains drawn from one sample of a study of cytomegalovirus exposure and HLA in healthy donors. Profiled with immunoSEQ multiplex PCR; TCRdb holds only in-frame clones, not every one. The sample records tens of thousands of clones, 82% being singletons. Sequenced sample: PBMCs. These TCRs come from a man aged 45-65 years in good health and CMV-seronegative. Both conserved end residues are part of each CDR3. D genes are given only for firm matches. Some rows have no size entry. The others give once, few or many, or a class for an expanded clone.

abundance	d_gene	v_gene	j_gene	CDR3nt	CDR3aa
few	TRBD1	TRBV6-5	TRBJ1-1	TGTGCCAGCGGCCGGACAGGGGACACTGAAGCTTTCTTT	CASGRTGDTEAFF
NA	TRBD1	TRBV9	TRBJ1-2	TGTGCCAGCAGCGCCTCCGGGACAGCCGTGGGAGGCTACACCTTC	CASSASGTAVGGYTF
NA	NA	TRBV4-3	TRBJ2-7	TGCGCCAGCAGCCAAACCCCAGGATCCCCCTTCGAGCAGTACTTC	CASSQTPGSPFEQYF
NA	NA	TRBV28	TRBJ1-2	TGTGCCAGCAGTTTGCGGGAAGTTCGCTATGGCTACACCTTC	CASSLREVRYGYTF
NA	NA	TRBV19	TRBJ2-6	TGTGCCAGTAGTATAGCAGGGGCCTCTGGGGCCAACGTCCTGACTTTC	CASSIAGASGANVLTF
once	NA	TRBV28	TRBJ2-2	TGTGCCAGCAGTTTGGAAGGGGGTCCCGGGGAGCTGTTTTTT	CASSLEGGPGELFF
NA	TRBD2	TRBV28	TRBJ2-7	TGTGCCAGCAGTCCCGGGGGGGGCCATTCCTACGAGCAGTACTTC	CASSPGGGHSYEQYF
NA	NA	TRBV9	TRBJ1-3	TGTGCCAGCAGCCATCCTCGCGACGACAGGAGCTCTGGAAACACCATATATTTT	CASSHPRDDRSSGNTIYF
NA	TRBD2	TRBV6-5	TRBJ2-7	TGTGCCAGCAGGGGGACTAGCGGGAGAGGCGAGCAGTACTTC	CASRGTSGRGEQYF
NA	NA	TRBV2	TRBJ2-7	TGTGCCAGTGGGAGCTACAACTCCTACGAGCAGTACTTC	CASGSYNSYEQYF
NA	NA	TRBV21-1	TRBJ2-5	TGTGCCAGCAGCAAAGCCAGCGGGATCTTAGAGACCCAGTACTTC	CASSKASGILETQYF
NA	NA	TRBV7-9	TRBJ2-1	TGTGCCAGCAGCTTAGCAACGACTAGTCTCAATGAGCAGTTCTTC	CASSLATTSLNEQFF
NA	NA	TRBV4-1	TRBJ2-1	TGCGCCAGCAGCCAAGAATGGTACAACGACAATGAGCAGTTCTTC	CASSQEWYNDNEQFF
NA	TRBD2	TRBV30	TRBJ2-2	TGTGCCTGGAGTGTAAGAGCGGGGGCCGGGGAGCTGTTTTTT	CAWSVRAGAGELFF
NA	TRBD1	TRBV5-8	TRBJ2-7	TGTGCCAGCAACGTTAGGGACAGGACCTACGAGCAGTACTTC	CASNVRDRTYEQYF
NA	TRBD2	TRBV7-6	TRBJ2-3	TGTGCCTCTCGACTAGCGGGGAGAGATACGCAGTATTTT	CASRLAGRDTQYF
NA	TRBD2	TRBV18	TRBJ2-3	TGTGCCAGCTCTCCCGGACTAGCGGGAACGACAGATACGCAGTATTTT	CASSPGLAGTTDTQYF
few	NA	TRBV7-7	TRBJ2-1	TGTGCTAGCAGCTTGGGAGCGGGCAATGAGCAGTTCTTC	CASSLGAGNEQFF
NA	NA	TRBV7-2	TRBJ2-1	TGTGCCAGCAGCTTAGCGGGAGGAAGGCATGAGCAGTTCTTC	CASSLAGGRHEQFF
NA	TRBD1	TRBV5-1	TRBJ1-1	TGCGCCAGCAGCTCCGCACAGGGGAGGACTGAAGCTTTCTTT	CASSSAQGRTEAFF
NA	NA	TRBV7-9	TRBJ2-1	TGTGCCAGCAGCCTGGACCCGGGGTACGATGAGCAGTTCTTC	CASSLDPGYDEQFF
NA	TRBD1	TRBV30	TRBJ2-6	TGTGCCTGGAGTCGGGACAGGGGGCCCATCTCTGGGGCCAACGTCCTGACTTTC	CAWSRDRGPISGANVLTF
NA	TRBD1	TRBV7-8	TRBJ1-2	TGTGCCAGCAGCTTAGCAGGACAGGGCGGGAACTATGGCTACACCTTC	CASSLAGQGGNYGYTF
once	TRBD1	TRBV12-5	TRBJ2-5	TGTGCTAGTGCCCAGGACAGGGTAGAGACCCAGTACTTC	CASAQDRVETQYF
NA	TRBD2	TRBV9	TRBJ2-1	TGTGCCAGCAGCGTCCGACTAGCGGGAGAGGGGAATGAGCAGTTCTTC	CASSVRLAGEGNEQFF
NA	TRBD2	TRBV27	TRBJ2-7	TGTGCCAGCAGAAGACGCGCCGGGACTAGGGGATCCTACGAGCAGTACTTC	CASRRRAGTRGSYEQYF
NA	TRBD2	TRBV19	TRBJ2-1	TGTGCCAGTAGTGTGACTAGCAGCCGCGAGCAGTTCTTC	CASSVTSSREQFF
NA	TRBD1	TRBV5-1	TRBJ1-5	TGCGCCAGCAGCTTCTCCGGGACAGGGGAACAGCCCCAGCATTTT	CASSFSGTGEQPQHF
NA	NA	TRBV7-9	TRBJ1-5	TGTGCCAGCAGCTGGGGGGGTGGGAATCAGCCCCAGCATTTT	CASSWGGGNQPQHF
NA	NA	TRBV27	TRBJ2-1	TGTGCCAGCAGCCCTTCGAGGGTGGAGCAGTTCTTC	CASSPSRVEQFF
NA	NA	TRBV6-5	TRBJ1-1	TGTGCCAGCAGCATCAGGGGCAGCACTGAAGCTTTCTTT	CASSIRGSTEAFF
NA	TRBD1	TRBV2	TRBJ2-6	TGTGCCAAGACAGGGACCTCTGGGGCCAACGTCCTGACTTTC	CAKTGTSGANVLTF
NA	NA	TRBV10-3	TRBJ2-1	TGTGCCATCAGTGAGTCTCCCGCGGGTAGCTCCTACAATGAGCAGTTCTTC	CAISESPAGSSYNEQFF
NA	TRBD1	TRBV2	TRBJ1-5	TGTGCCAGCAGGGGCCGGGACAGGGTCGATCAGCCCCAGCATTTT	CASRGRDRVDQPQHF
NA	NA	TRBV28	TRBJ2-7	TGTGCCAGCAGCTCGGGGAACCAGGGGATGAACGAGCAGTACTTC	CASSSGNQGMNEQYF
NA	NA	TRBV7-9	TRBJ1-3	TGTGCCAGCAGGCACGACGGGATGTCCTCTGGAAACACCATATATTTT	CASRHDGMSSGNTIYF
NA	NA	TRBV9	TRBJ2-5	TGTGCCAGCAGCGTAGGGGGAGGAAGGGGTAGCCAGACCCAGTACTTC	CASSVGGGRGSQTQYF
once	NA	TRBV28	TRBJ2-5	TGTGCCAGCAGTCCCCACACAGGGTACCAAGAGACCCAGTACTTC	CASSPHTGYQETQYF
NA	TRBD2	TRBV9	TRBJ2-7	TGTGCCAGCAGCCTCACGGATTCTAGCGGGTTCCCCTACGAGCAGTACTTC	CASSLTDSSGFPYEQYF
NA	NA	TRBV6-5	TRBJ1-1	TGTGCCAGCAGTTACGTCGGGAGGGGGACTGAAGCTTTCTTT	CASSYVGRGTEAFF
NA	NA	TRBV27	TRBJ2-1	TGTGCCAGCAGTTTAGAAAATTTCCAGGATGAGCAGTTCTTC	CASSLENFQDEQFF